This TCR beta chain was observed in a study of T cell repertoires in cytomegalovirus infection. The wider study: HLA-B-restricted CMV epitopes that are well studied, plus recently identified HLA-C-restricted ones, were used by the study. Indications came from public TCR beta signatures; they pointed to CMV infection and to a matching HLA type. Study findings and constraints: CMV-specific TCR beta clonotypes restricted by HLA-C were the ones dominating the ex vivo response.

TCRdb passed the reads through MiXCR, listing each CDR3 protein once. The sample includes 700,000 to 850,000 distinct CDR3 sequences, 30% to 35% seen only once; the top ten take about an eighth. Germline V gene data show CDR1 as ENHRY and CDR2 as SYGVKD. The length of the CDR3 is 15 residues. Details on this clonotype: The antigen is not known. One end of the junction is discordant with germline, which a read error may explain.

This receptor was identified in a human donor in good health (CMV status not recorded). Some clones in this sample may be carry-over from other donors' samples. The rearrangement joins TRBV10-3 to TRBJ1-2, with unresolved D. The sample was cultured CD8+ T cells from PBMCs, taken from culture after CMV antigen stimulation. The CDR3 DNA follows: TGTGCCTCCTTGGGAAGTCTGGCGACTAATTATGGCTACACCTTC. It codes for CASLGSLATNYGYTF.